This section outlines one T cell receptor beta chain sequence together with its context. The antigen remains undetermined. This sample is part of a study of T-cell reconstitution after alpha-beta-depleted transplantation in children. Study observations and caveats: Where some patients showed high TCRbeta diversity at day 60, it came from recipient T cells and thymic progenitors that had survived. Expanded graft clones numbering several hundred reportedly gave rise to alpha-beta T cells about two months after transplant. T-cell numbers and diversity, one year after transplant, stemmed largely from T cells that were newly produced.

TCRbeta library construction was performed incorporating unique molecular identifiers. MiXCR was run by TCRdb on the PCR reads, yielding one entry per CDR3 protein. This sample has a few hundred thousand distinct CDR3 sequences, with 13% found just once. Looked up from germline, CDR1 is DFQATT and CDR2 is SNEGSKA (reference sequence). With 3 bases removed from V and 4 bases from J, the gap between germline ends came to 9 bases. The CDR3 is 13 amino acids. This chain links TRBV20-1 with TRBJ2-2, with a possible D match to TRBD2 (6 bases). The source material was PBMCs, mostly from graft donor cells, sampled 360 days after TCRalphabeta/CD19-depleted stem cell transplant. The sequence was collected from a male patient younger than 18 who had a stem cell transplant for acute myeloid leukemia, so the T cells may come from the graft donor. CDR3: CSARGLPTGELFF. The CDR3, as DNA: TGCAGTGCTAGGGGACTTCCCACCGGGGAGCTGTTTTTT.